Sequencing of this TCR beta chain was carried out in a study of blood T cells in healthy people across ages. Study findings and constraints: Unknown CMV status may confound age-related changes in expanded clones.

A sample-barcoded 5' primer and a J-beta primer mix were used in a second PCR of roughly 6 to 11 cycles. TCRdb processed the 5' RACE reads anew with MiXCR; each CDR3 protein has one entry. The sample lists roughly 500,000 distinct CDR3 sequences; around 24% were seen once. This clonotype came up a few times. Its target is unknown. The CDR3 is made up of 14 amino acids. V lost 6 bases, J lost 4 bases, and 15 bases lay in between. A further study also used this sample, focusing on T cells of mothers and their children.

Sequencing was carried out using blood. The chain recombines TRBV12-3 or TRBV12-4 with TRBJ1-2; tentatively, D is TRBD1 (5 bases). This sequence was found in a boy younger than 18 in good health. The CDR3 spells CASSPGAPVYGYTF. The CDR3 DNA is TGTGCCAGCAGCCCTGGGGCCCCAGTCTATGGCTACACCTTC.